These 23 T cell receptor beta chains came from one sample sequenced in a study of blood T cell repertoires in COVID-19. TCRdb's copy holds only in-frame clones and misses some; the assay was immunoSEQ multiplex PCR. The repertoire holds about 82,000 clones, with about 85% as singletons. Sequencing used peripheral blood. These receptors came from a man older than 75 with active or convalescent COVID-19.

The chain recombines TRBV11-2 with TRBJ1-6; D not certain. CDR1 SGHAT and CDR2 FQNNGV come from the germline V gene. V was pared by 8 bases and J by 7 bases, with 18 bases between. The CDR3 sequence is 15 residues long. In DNA, the CDR3 is TGTGCCAGCCGGGAACTTCTCGATACCAATTCACCCCTCCACTTT. Translation: CASRELLDTNSPLHF.

The chain has TRBV28 and TRBJ1-5, with TRBD1 identical over 8 bases. This CDR3 has 15 amino acids. After removal of 5 bases from V and 2 bases from J, the junction contained 5 bases not matched to a gene. The germline gives CDR1 MDHEN, CDR2 SYDVKM. CDR3 DNA: TGTGCCAGCAGTCGGACAGGGCTTGGCAATCAGCCCCAGCATTTT. Encoded protein: CASSRTGLGNQPQHF.

The chain links TRBV5-1 to TRBJ1-1; D possibly corresponds to TRBD1 (6 bases). CDR3 size: 17 residues. Per germline, CDR1 SGHRS and CDR2 YFSETQ. V lost 0 bases to trimming and J lost 7 bases, with 22 bases between them. This CDR3 is CASSLAGGPGGRDEAFF. CDR3 in DNA: TGCGCCAGCAGCTTGGCCGGGGGGCCCGGGGGGCGAGATGAAGCTTTCTTT.

The chain has TRBV27 and TRBJ1-1; D remains ambiguous. CDR1 MNHEY and CDR2 SMNVEV come from the germline V gene (reference sequence). V was trimmed by 0 bases and J by 0 bases, leaving 5 bases between them. The CDR3 loop spans 14 amino acids. DNA for the CDR3: TGTGCCAGCAGTTTATCGTGGCTGAACACTGAAGCTTTCTTT. Translated, it gives CASSLSWLNTEAFF.

This sequence joins TRBV29-1 and TRBJ1-2; possibly TRBD1 for D (6 bases). CDR3 length: 12 residues. Germline values: CDR1 SQVTM, CDR2 ANQGSEA. V was cut by 7 bases and J by 3 bases, with 12 bases left in between. This chain's CDR3 is CSGVQGDYGYTF. The CDR3 nucleotides are TGCAGCGGGGTACAGGGCGACTATGGCTACACCTTC.

The chain recombines TRBV7-6 with TRBJ2-3; D gene unclear. The CDR3 consists of 14 residues. The germline gives CDR1 SGHVS, CDR2 FNYEAQ. V was trimmed by 5 bases and J by 4 bases, leaving 13 bases between them. Here the CDR3 DNA reads TGTGCCAGCAGCCCAAGCTTAGCCTCAGATACGCAGTATTTT. Translating it yields CASSPSLASDTQYF. Together with reference TRBV7-6 and TRBJ2-3, the CDR3 gives the full variable domain: GAGVSQSPRYKVTKRGQDVALRCDPISGHVSLYWYRQALGQGPEFLTYFNYEAQQDKSGLPNDRFSAERPEGSISTLTIQRTEQRDSAMYRCASSPSLASDTQYFGPGTRLTVL.

The chain combines TRBV18 with TRBJ2-2; 7 nucleotides line up with TRBD1. The CDR3 covers 16 residues. CDR1 and CDR2 from the germline V gene are KGHSH and LQKENI. With 6 bases clipped from V and 4 bases from J, the junction kept 11 bases outside the gene matches. The CDR3, as DNA: TGTGCCAGCTCCCAGGACAGGTTTCGTGGCACCGGGGAGCTGTTTTTT. This encodes CASSQDRFRGTGELFF.

This clone appeared a few times. The J gene is TRBJ1-4, the V gene TRBV4-1; TRBD1 matches at 7 bases. The CDR3 length is 15 residues. V lost 5 bases to trimming and J lost 5 bases; unmatched junction nucleotides: 8. Germline lookup yields CDR1 MGHRA and CDR2 YSYEKL. As DNA, the CDR3 is TGCGCCAGCAGCGCATGGGGACAGTCGAATGAAAAACTGTTTTTT. Its protein product is CASSAWGQSNEKLFF.

This clone appeared many times. The chain combines TRBV28 with TRBJ1-1; weak D call: TRBD1 (5 bases). V was clipped by 1 base and J by 8 bases, with 14 bases between them. The V gene's germline CDR1 is MDHEN and CDR2 SYDVKM. The CDR3 length is 14 residues. The DNA of the CDR3 is TGTGCCAGCAGTTTATATTCGGCAGCAGGGGAAGCTTTCTTT. Its protein product is CASSLYSAAGEAFF.

The chain recombines TRBV7-3 with TRBJ2-5; the D is unclear. Trimming pared 2 bases from V and 2 bases from J, leaving 9 bases between. Germline CDR1 is SGHTA and CDR2 is FQGTGA. CDR3 length: 14 amino acids. This CDR3 reads CASSLLGTQETQYF. DNA of the CDR3: TGTGCCAGCAGCTTACTGGGCACTCAAGAGACCCAGTACTTC.

The chain is built from TRBV19 and TRBJ1-5; 8 bases agree with TRBD1. Looked up from germline, CDR1 is LNHDA and CDR2 is SQIVND (reference sequence). The trim removed 5 bases at V and 2 bases at J, leaving 2 bases unmatched. This CDR3 contains 14 residues. DNA of the CDR3: TGTGCCAGTAGTCCGGACAGGGGCAATCAGCCCCAGCATTTT. Protein product: CASSPDRGNQPQHF.

The V call is TRBV4-1, the J call TRBJ2-3, with D hard to call. Per germline, CDR1 MGHRA and CDR2 YSYEKL. The CDR3 runs to 14 residues. The V and J ends lost 1 base and 4 bases respectively, with 9 bases between them. The CDR3 bases are TGCGCCAGCAGCCAAGTGGTAGCTCCAGATACGCAGTATTTT. This sequence encodes CASSQVVAPDTQYF.

The chain employs TRBV19 and TRBJ2-5; D perhaps matches TRBD1 (5 bases). V lost 6 bases, J lost 1 base, and 12 bases lay in between. Germline V CDR1 and CDR2: LNHDA, SQIVND (reference sequence). This CDR3 has 14 amino acids. CDR3: CASRPGHGQETQYF. As DNA, the CDR3 is TGTGCCAGTAGACCCGGACACGGCCAAGAGACCCAGTACTTC.

The chain combines TRBV13 with TRBJ2-3; no definite D call. Per germline, CDR1 PRHDT and CDR2 FYEKMQ (reference sequence). The CDR3 length is 12 residues. Trimming cost V 1 base and J 3 bases, with 2 bases left between them. CDR3 bases: TGTGCCAGCAGCTTAGTAACAGATACGCAGTATTTT. It encodes CASSLVTDTQYF.

The genes are TRBV7-6 and TRBJ2-1, with 12 positions matching TRBD2. The CDR3 is 18 residues long. Germline V lookup: CDR1 SGHVS, CDR2 FNYEAQ. V shed 2 bases and J 0 bases; nucleotides not matched to a gene: 5. DNA for the CDR3: TGTGCCAGCAGCTTACGCCTAGCGGGAGGGAGCTCCTACAATGAGCAGTTCTTC. Protein product: CASSLRLAGGSSYNEQFF.

The rearrangement uses TRBV6-2 or TRBV6-3 and TRBJ2-4, with TRBD1 as a possible D gene (6 bases). Trimming cost V 2 bases and J 8 bases, with 19 bases left between them. The CDR3 consists of 16 residues. In germline, CDR1 is MNHEY, CDR2 SVGEGT. The CDR3 sequence is CASSYPVGAVSDIQYF. CDR3 nucleotide sequence: TGTGCCAGCAGTTACCCGGTGGGGGCCGTGTCAGACATTCAGTACTTC.

J is TRBJ1-6 and V is TRBV6-5; no clear D gene. Germline V gene lookup returns CDR1 MNHEY and CDR2 SVGAGI. Trimming pared 4 bases from V and 8 bases from J, leaving 9 bases between. CDR3 length: 13 amino acids. The CDR3 region is CASSSMSDSPLHF. Here the CDR3 DNA reads TGTGCCAGCAGTTCTATGTCGGATTCACCCCTCCACTTT.

This rearrangement joins TRBV6-5 to TRBJ1-5; no firm D call. Germline CDR1 is MNHEY and CDR2 is SVGAGI. V shed 7 bases and J shed 0 bases, with 10 bases lying between them. This CDR3 has 14 residues. The CDR3 region has the DNA TGTGCCAGCAAGAAGACAAGTAGCAATCAGCCCCAGCATTTT. Amino acids: CASKKTSSNQPQHF.

The chain carries TRBV11-2 and TRBJ2-3; a weak D match, TRBD2 (6 bases). Deletions cut 1 base from V and 7 bases from J, with 9 bases between. Germline V CDR1 and CDR2: SGHAT, FQNNGV. The CDR3 has 13 residues. This CDR3 reads CASSLAGGHTQYF. DNA of the CDR3: TGTGCCAGCAGCTTAGCCGGGGGACATACGCAGTATTTT.

V gene TRBV5-1 combines with J gene TRBJ2-1; 9 nucleotides agree with TRBD1. CDR1 SGHRS and CDR2 YFSETQ come from the germline V gene. Unmatched junction bases numbered 2, after V lost 4 bases and J lost 6 bases. The CDR3 has 13 residues. Here the CDR3 reads CASSKTGGNEQFF. CDR3 DNA sequence: TGCGCCAGCAGCAAGACAGGGGGCAATGAGCAGTTCTTC.

The CDR3 region has the DNA TGTGCCAGCTCACCGAGGCAACAAGAGACCCAGTACTTC. It encodes CASSPRQQETQYF. The genes are TRBV18 and TRBJ2-5, with D hard to call. The germline V gene has CDR1 KGHSH and CDR2 LQKENI. This CDR3 region has 13 residues. V lost 3 bases, J lost 2 bases, and 7 bases lay in between.

The chain links TRBV28 to TRBJ1-2; possibly TRBD1 for D (5 bases). The CDR3 extends over 14 amino acids. V was clipped by 6 bases and J by 5 bases, with 16 bases between them. Germline V gene sequence: CDR1 MDHEN, CDR2 SYDVKM. The CDR3 DNA sequence: TGTGCCAGCAGGGTGGGGAAAGGGGTTTATGGCTACACCTTC. Residues: CASRVGKGVYGYTF.

This chain uses TRBV5-8 with TRBJ2-3; D might be TRBD2 (5 bases). Deletions cut 4 bases from V and 4 bases from J, with 10 bases between. Looked up from germline, CDR1 is SGHTS and CDR2 is YDEGEE. The CDR3 is 13 amino acids. CDR3: CASSPPGSDTQYF. The CDR3 DNA is TGTGCCAGCAGCCCCCCGGGGTCAGATACGCAGTATTTT.